This note documents a single T cell receptor (beta chain) sequence. The same CDR3 arises from other DNA sequences in this sample as well. The table came from immunoSEQ multiplex PCR; TCRdb's copy has only in-frame clones and leaves some out. The table records about 190,000 clones, roughly 87% of them present only once. This entry is derived from a study of blood T cell repertoires in COVID-19. About the study: COVID-19 samples, acute and convalescent, were from the United States, Italy and Spain.

The sample taken for sequencing was peripheral blood. The TCR comes from a woman aged 40 to 55 with acute or convalescent COVID-19.

CDR3 region: CASSERLAGASGELFF. The CDR3 DNA reads as TGTGCCAGCAGTGAACGGCTAGCGGGAGCCAGCGGGGAGCTGTTTTTT. The chain combines TRBV2 with TRBJ2-2, with 10 bases aligning to TRBD2. The CDR3 contains 16 residues. J was trimmed by 7 bases and V by 2 bases; bases with no gene match: 7. CDR1 is SNHLY and CDR2 is FYNNEI in the germline V gene.